Each of the 12 T cell receptor beta chains below was sequenced from the same sample in a study of lymphopenia after photon versus proton radiotherapy. The table came from immunoSEQ multiplex PCR; TCRdb's copy has only in-frame clones and leaves some out. The sample yields tens of thousands of clones, over 65% seen once. The sample in question was peripheral blood, obtained from a patient treated with photon-based radiotherapy. The receptor source for this set is a man aged 50 to 60 with gastric cancer.

V is TRBV10-2 and J is TRBJ2-1, with 14 bases identical to TRBD2. With V trimmed by 6 bases and J by 9 bases, 7 bases remained unmatched. This CDR3 spans 15 amino acids. Germline V gene data show CDR1 as WSHSY and CDR2 as SAAADI. DNA for the CDR3: TGCGCCAGCAGGGGGACTAGCGGGAGAGGGGTTGAGCAGTTCTTC. Its protein is CASRGTSGRGVEQFF.

The chain employs TRBV6-5 and TRBJ1-4, with D uncertain. The CDR3 runs to 13 residues. Germline-derived CDR1 and CDR2 are MNHEY and SVGAGI. The V gene lost 2 bases and the J gene lost 7 bases, with 8 bases spanning the gap. This chain's CDR3 is CASSYRAFEKLFF. CDR3 bases: TGTGCCAGCAGTTACCGGGCATTTGAAAAACTGTTTTTT.

The J gene is TRBJ2-3, the V gene TRBV7-9; TRBD2 aligns across 10 bases. The CDR3 extends over 15 amino acids. V trimming: 1 base; J trimming: 7 bases; junction bases outside the gene matches: 5. Germline V gene sequence: CDR1 SEHNR, CDR2 FQNEAQ (reference sequence). The CDR3: CASSLGASGSNTQYF. The CDR3 DNA reads as TGTGCCAGCAGCTTAGGGGCTAGCGGGAGCAATACGCAGTATTTT.

This sequence joins TRBV9 and TRBJ1-1; a weak D match, TRBD1 (6 bases). CDR1 is SGDLS, CDR2 YYNGEE, per germline. CDR3 size: 16 residues. V dropped 4 bases and J dropped 1 base, with 17 bases sitting between them. Written as DNA, the CDR3 is TGTGCCAGCAGCACCCGGGACAATGGGGCGAACACTGAAGCTTTCTTT. Encoded protein: CASSTRDNGANTEAFF.

J is TRBJ1-4 and V is TRBV27; a possible D gene is TRBD1 (6 bases). Deletions cut 6 bases from V and 0 bases from J, with 14 bases between. Germline-derived CDR1 and CDR2 are MNHEY and SMNVEV (reference sequence). The CDR3 contains 16 residues. The CDR3 region is CASSPGQRSTNEKLFF. The CDR3, as DNA: TGTGCCAGCAGCCCTGGACAGAGATCAACTAATGAAAAACTGTTTTTT.

This clone was seen just once. CDR3 in DNA: TGTGCCAGCAGCTTAGCCCTCGGACTAGCGGGGGGCGAGCAGTACTTC. Translated: CASSLALGLAGGEQYF. The chain joins TRBV7-2 to TRBJ2-7, with 14 bases lining up with TRBD2. V was clipped by 0 bases and J by 6 bases; unmatched bases: 4. Looked up from germline, CDR1 is SGHTA and CDR2 is FQGNSA. There are 16 residues in the CDR3.

The chain has TRBV7-2 and TRBJ2-5; 15 bases line up with TRBD2. The CDR3 covers 17 residues. Germline loops: CDR1 SGHTA, CDR2 FQGNSA. V was pared by 3 bases and J by 5 bases, with 7 bases of the junction left unmatched. This chain's CDR3 is CASSLRGGTSGRETQYF. In DNA form, the CDR3 reads TGTGCCAGCAGCTTGCGGGGCGGGACTAGCGGGAGGGAGACCCAGTACTTC.

The V and J genes are TRBV11-3 and TRBJ2-7; 9 bases match TRBD2. The J segment lost 0 bases and the V segment lost 5 bases, leaving 2 bases of the junction unmatched. The V gene's germline CDR1 is SGHNT and CDR2 YENEEA. The CDR3 is 14 amino acids. CDR3 sequence: CASSSGGSSYEQYF. The CDR3 nucleotides read TGTGCCAGCAGCAGCGGGGGGAGCTCCTACGAGCAGTACTTC.

The chain employs TRBV6-5 and TRBJ2-1, with D possibly TRBD2 on 6 matching bases. This CDR3 contains 15 residues. Trimming took off 6 bases at V and 8 bases at J, with 20 bases between the two ends. Germline V gene lookup returns CDR1 MNHEY and CDR2 SVGAGI. CDR3 DNA: TGTGCCAGCAGCCGAAACCCGGGACTCGGGGATGAGCAGTTCTTC. It is translated as CASSRNPGLGDEQFF.

The rearrangement links TRBV28 to TRBJ2-3, with 7 bases matching TRBD2. The CDR3 runs to 16 residues. CDR1 and CDR2 from the germline V gene are MDHEN and SYDVKM. Trimming removed 4 bases from V and 0 bases from J; junction bases left unmatched: 7. This CDR3 is CASSSPAGVSTDTQYF. The CDR3 nucleotides read TGTGCCAGCAGTTCCCCGGCGGGAGTGAGCACAGATACGCAGTATTTT.

This sequence joins TRBV18 and TRBJ2-3; 8 nucleotides match TRBD2. Germline V gene data show CDR1 as KGHSH and CDR2 as LQKENI. This CDR3 has 14 amino acids. After removal of 3 bases from V and 8 bases from J, the junction contained 7 bases not matched to a gene. The DNA of the CDR3 is TGTGCCAGCTCACCCGGCGGGAGGCCCGGTACGCAGTATTTT. The encoded protein is CASSPGGRPGTQYF.

A few counts support this clone. The CDR3 sequence: CASSPGLAAGEQFF. The CDR3 region has the DNA TGTGCCAGCAGCCCCGGACTAGCGGCCGGGGAGCAGTTCTTC. The chain combines TRBV6-4 with TRBJ2-1; 10 bases agree with TRBD2. Germline assignment: CDR1 MRHNA and CDR2 SNTAGT. The CDR3 loop spans 14 amino acids. Trimming took 6 bases from V and 10 from J; bases not matched to a gene: 9.